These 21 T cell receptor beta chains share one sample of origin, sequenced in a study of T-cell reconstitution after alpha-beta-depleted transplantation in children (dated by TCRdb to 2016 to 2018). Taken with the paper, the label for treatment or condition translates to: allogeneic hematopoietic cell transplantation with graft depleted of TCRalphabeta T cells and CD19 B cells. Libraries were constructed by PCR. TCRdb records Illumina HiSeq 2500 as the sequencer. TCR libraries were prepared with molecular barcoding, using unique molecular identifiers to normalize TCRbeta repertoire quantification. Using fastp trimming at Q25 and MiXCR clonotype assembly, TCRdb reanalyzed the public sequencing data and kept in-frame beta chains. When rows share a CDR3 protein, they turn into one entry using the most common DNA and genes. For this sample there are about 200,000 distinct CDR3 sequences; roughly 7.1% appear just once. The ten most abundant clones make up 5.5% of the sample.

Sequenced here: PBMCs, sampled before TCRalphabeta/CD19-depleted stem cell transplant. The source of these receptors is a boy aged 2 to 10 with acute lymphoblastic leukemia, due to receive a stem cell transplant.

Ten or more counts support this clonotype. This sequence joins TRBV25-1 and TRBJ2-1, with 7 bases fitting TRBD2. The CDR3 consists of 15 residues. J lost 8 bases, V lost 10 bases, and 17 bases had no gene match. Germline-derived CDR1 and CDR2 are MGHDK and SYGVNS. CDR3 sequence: CANYLRLADRDEQFF. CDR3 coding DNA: TGTGCCAACTACCTAAGACTAGCCGATCGGGATGAGCAGTTCTTC.

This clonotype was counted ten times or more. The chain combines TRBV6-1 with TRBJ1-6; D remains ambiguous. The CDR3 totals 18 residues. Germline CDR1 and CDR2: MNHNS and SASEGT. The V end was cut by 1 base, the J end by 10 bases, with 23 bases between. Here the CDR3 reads CASSEGYGEPSSGSPLHF. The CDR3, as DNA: TGTGCCAGCAGTGAAGGGTACGGGGAGCCCTCGTCTGGCTCACCCCTCCACTTT.

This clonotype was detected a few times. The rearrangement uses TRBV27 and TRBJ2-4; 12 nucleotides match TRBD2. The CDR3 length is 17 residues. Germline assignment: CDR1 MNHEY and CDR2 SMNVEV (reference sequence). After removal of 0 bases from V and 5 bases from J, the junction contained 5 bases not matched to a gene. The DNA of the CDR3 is TGTGCCAGCAGTTTATCGATCCTAGCGGGAGGGGAAAACATTCAGTACTTC. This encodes CASSLSILAGGENIQYF.

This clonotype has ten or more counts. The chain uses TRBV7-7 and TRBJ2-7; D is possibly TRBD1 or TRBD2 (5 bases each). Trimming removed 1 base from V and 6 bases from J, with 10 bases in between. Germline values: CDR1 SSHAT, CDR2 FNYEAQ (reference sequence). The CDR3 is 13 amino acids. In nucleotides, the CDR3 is TGTGCCAGCAGCTTAGGGACGGGGCTCGAGCAGTACTTC. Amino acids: CASSLGTGLEQYF.

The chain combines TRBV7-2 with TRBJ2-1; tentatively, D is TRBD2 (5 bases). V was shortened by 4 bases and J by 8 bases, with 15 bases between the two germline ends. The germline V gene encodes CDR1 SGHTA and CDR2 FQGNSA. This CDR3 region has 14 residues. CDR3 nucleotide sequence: TGTGCCAGCAGCTCACCTAGCAAAGGTGATGAGCAGTTCTTC. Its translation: CASSSPSKGDEQFF. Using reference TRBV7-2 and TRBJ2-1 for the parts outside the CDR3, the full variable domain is GAGVSQSPSNKVTEKGKDVELRCDPISGHTALYWYRQSLGQGLEFLIYFQGNSAPDKSGLPSDRFSAERTGGSVSTLTIQRTQQEDSAVYLCASSSPSKGDEQFFGPGTRLTVL.

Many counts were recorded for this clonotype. CDR3 sequence reads: CASSDPGRRANTGELFF. DNA of the CDR3: TGTGCCAGCAGCGACCCGGGACGGAGAGCGAACACCGGGGAGCTGTTTTTT. V usage is TRBV9 and J usage is TRBJ2-2; D might be TRBD1 or TRBD2, each matching 5 bases. Germline CDR1 and CDR2: SGDLS and YYNGEE. The V end was cut by 3 bases, the J end by 0 bases, with 15 bases between. The CDR3 is 17 residues long.

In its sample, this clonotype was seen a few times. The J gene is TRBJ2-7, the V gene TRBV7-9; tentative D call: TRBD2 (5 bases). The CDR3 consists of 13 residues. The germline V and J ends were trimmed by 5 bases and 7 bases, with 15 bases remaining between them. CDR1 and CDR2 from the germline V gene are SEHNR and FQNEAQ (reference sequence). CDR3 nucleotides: TGTGCCAGCAGCCTGGACTCGACACGGGAGCAGTACTTC. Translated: CASSLDSTREQYF.

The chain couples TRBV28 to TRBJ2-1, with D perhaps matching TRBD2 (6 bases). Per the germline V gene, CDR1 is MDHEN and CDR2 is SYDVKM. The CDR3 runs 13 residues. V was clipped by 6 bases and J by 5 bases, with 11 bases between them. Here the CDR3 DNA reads TGTGCCAGCAGATATCAGCGGGACAATGAGCAGTTCTTC. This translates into CASRYQRDNEQFF.

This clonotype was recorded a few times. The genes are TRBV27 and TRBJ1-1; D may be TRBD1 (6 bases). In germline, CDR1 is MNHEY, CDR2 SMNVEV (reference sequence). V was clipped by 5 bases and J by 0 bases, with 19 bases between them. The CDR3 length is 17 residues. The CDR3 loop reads CASSPHRWGGMNTEAFF. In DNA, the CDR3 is TGTGCCAGCAGTCCCCACAGGTGGGGGGGCATGAACACTGAAGCTTTCTTT.

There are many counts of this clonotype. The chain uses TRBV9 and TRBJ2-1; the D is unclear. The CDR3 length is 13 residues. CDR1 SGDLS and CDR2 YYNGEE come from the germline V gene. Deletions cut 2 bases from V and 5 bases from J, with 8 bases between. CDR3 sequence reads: CASSVYSHNEQFF. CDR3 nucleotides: TGTGCCAGCAGCGTGTATAGTCACAATGAGCAGTTCTTC.

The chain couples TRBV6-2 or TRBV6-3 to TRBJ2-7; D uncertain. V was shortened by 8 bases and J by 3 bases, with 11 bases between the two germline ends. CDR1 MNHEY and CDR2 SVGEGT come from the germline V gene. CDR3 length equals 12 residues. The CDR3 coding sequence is TGTGCCAGCCGACCAGACGGCTACGAGCAGTACTTC. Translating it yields CASRPDGYEQYF.

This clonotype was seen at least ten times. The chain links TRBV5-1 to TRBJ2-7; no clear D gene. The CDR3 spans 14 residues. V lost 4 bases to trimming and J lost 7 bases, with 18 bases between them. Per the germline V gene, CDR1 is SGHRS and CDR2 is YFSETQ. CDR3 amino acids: CASSVGRSLEEQYF. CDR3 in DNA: TGCGCCAGCAGCGTCGGTAGGTCGCTGGAGGAGCAGTACTTC.

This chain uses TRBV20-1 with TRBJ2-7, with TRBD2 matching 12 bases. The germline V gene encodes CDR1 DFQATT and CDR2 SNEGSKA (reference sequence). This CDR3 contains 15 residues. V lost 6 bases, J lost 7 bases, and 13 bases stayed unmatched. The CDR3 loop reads CSASSPGLAGREQYF. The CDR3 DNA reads TGCAGTGCCTCAAGTCCCGGACTAGCGGGACGGGAGCAGTACTTC.

CDR3 region: CASSLASGLGTDTQYF. Here the CDR3 DNA reads TGTGCCAGCAGCTTGGCTAGCGGTTTAGGGACAGATACGCAGTATTTT. The rearrangement joins TRBV11-2 to TRBJ2-3; 7 bases are shared with TRBD2. Germline V CDR1 and CDR2: SGHAT, FQNNGV. Trimming removed 3 bases from V and 3 bases from J; junction bases left unmatched: 9. The CDR3 length is 16 residues.

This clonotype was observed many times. The CDR3 bases are TGTGCCAGCAGTTACTACAACACCGGGGAGCTGTTTTTT. Protein sequence: CASSYYNTGELFF. The chain combines TRBV6-5 with TRBJ2-2, with D unresolved. Germline CDR1 reads MNHEY; CDR2 reads SVGAGI. The V end lost 1 base, the J end lost 2 bases, and 2 bases lay between the germline ends. The CDR3 totals 13 residues.

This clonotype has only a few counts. CDR3 nucleotide sequence: TGTGCCAGCAGCCCCATTGGGCAGGGTGTAGACGAGCAGTACTTC. This gives the protein CASSPIGQGVDEQYF. This sequence joins TRBV7-8 and TRBJ2-7, with TRBD1 as a possible D gene (5 bases). Trimming removed 5 bases at V and 5 bases at J, with 19 bases between. CDR3 length: 15 amino acids. Germline loops: CDR1 SGHVS, CDR2 FQNEAQ.

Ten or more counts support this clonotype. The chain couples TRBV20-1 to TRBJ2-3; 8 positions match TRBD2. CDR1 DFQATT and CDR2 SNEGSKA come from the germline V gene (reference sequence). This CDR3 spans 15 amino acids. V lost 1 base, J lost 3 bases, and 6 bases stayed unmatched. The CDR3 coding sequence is TGCAGTGCTAGAGGGACTAGCTTTAATACAGATACGCAGTATTTT. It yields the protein CSARGTSFNTDTQYF.

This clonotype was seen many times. This chain's CDR3 is CSASYGGQGSQPQHF. In DNA, the CDR3 is TGCAGTGCTAGTTATGGGGGACAGGGCAGTCAGCCCCAGCATTTT. The chain joins TRBV20-1 to TRBJ1-5, with TRBD1 matching over 9 bases. Germline CDR1 DFQATT, CDR2 SNEGSKA (reference sequence). V was pared by 3 bases and J by 6 bases, with 9 bases of the junction left unmatched. The CDR3 spans 15 residues.

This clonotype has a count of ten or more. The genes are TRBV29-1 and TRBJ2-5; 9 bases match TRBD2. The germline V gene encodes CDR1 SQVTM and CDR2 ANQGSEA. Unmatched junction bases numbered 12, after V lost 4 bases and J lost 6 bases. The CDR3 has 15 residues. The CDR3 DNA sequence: TGCAGCGTTGGGTCCAGCGGGGGGTTCGGCAAGACCCAGTACTTC. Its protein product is CSVGSSGGFGKTQYF.

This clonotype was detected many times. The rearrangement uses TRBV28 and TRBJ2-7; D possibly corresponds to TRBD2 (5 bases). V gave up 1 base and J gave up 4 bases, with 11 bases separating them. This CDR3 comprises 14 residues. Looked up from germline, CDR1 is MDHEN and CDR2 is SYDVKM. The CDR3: CASSLFAGGYEQYF. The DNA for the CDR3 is TGTGCCAGCAGTTTATTTGCCGGCGGGTACGAGCAGTACTTC.

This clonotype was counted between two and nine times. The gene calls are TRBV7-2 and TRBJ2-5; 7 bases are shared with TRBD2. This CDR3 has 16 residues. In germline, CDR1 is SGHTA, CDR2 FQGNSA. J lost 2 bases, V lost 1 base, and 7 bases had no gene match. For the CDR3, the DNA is TGTGCCAGCAGCTTAGGATCCAGCGGGGTACAAGAGACCCAGTACTTC. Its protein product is CASSLGSSGVQETQYF. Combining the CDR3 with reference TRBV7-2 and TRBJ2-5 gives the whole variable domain GAGVSQSPSNKVTEKGKDVELRCDPISGHTALYWYRQSLGQGLEFLIYFQGNSAPDKSGLPSDRFSAERTGGSVSTLTIQRTQQEDSAVYLCASSLGSSGVQETQYFGPGTRLLVL.